This passage covers 29 T cell receptor beta chains from one sample sequenced in a study of cytomegalovirus exposure and HLA in healthy donors. It was with 60 Vbeta and 13 Jbeta primers that the PCR ran. The repertoire was sequenced with immunoSEQ multiplex PCR; TCRdb's copy has only in-frame clones and lacks some. The sample records some 190,000 clones, over 75% being singletons. Sequencing was carried out using PBMCs. The receptors come from a man aged 18 to 29 in good health and CMV-seronegative.

This rearrangement joins TRBV5-1 to TRBJ1-1; D may be TRBD1 (5 bases). Germline CDR1 reads SGHRS; CDR2 reads YFSETQ. Trimming pared 0 bases from V and 3 bases from J, leaving 9 bases between. This CDR3 region has 14 residues. The CDR3 DNA reads as TGCGCCAGCAGCTTGGGCAGGGAATACACTGAAGCTTTCTTT. Amino acid sequence: CASSLGREYTEAFF.

The chain carries TRBV28 and TRBJ2-2; D not resolved. Germline CDR1 reads MDHEN; CDR2 reads SYDVKM. V was clipped by 2 bases and J by 4 bases, with 5 bases between them. This CDR3 has 13 amino acids. The CDR3 coding sequence is TGTGCCAGCAGTTTACTCTTCACCGGGGAGCTGTTTTTT. Translating gives CASSLLFTGELFF.

In its sample, this clone was seen a few times. The chain is built from TRBV7-2 and TRBJ2-7; possible D gene TRBD2, 5 bases. The CDR3 is 13 amino acids. Trimming left V 2 bases short and J 4 bases short, with 9 bases between. Germline CDR1 is SGHTA and CDR2 is FQGNSA. This CDR3 reads CASSLPGIYEQYF. Here the CDR3 DNA reads TGTGCCAGCAGCTTACCGGGGATATACGAGCAGTACTTC.

The V gene is TRBV6-1, the J gene TRBJ2-1; tentatively, D is TRBD2 (5 bases). Germline V CDR1 and CDR2: MNHNS, SASEGT. V lost 8 bases and J lost 4, with 15 bases in between. This CDR3 has 14 amino acids. The DNA of the CDR3 is TGTGCCAGCGGCGAAAGCGGAGGATACAATGAGCAGTTCTTC. Its translation: CASGESGGYNEQFF.

The chain links TRBV2 to TRBJ2-7; D remains ambiguous. CDR1 and CDR2 (germline): SNHLY, FYNNEI. V gave up 1 base and J gave up 6 bases, with 13 bases separating them. This CDR3 comprises 14 residues. The CDR3 bases are TGTGCCAGCAGTGAAGGCAGAAATTTACCCGAGCAGTACTTC. Its protein product is CASSEGRNLPEQYF.

The V and J genes are TRBV6-1 and TRBJ1-5; possibly TRBD1 for D (6 bases). The CDR3 loop spans 15 amino acids. Germline V gene data show CDR1 as MNHNS and CDR2 as SASEGT. V dropped 6 bases and J dropped 4 bases, with 16 bases sitting between them. CDR3 sequence reads: CASRVTGFSNQPQHF. The CDR3 nucleotides are TGTGCCAGCAGAGTTACAGGGTTTAGTAATCAGCCCCAGCATTTT.

The chain employs TRBV10-3 and TRBJ2-7; 8 bases line up with TRBD1. V was clipped by 10 bases and J by 0 bases; unmatched bases: 5. Germline-derived CDR1 and CDR2 are ENHRY and SYGVKD. CDR3 length equals 13 residues. The CDR3 loop reads CASWTGSSYEQYF. CDR3 DNA sequence: TGTGCCAGCTGGACAGGGAGCTCCTACGAGCAGTACTTC.

The V call is TRBV9, the J call TRBJ1-1, with D maybe TRBD1 (6 bases). The V end lost 0 bases, the J end lost 3 bases, and 15 bases lay between the germline ends. This CDR3 has 16 amino acids. Germline V gene lookup returns CDR1 SGDLS and CDR2 YYNGEE. CDR3 sequence reads: CASSVGGQGLDTEAFF. The CDR3 coding sequence is TGTGCCAGCAGCGTAGGGGGGCAGGGCCTTGACACTGAAGCTTTCTTT.

This sequence joins TRBV5-4 and TRBJ1-5; unclear D gene. The CDR3 has 13 residues. Between the trimmed V and J ends, which lost 0 bases and 10 bases, there was a span of 11 bases. Germline V gives CDR1 SGHNT, CDR2 YYREEE (reference sequence). CDR3 region: CASSLDRWHPQHF. The CDR3 nucleotides read TGTGCCAGCAGCTTGGACCGATGGCACCCCCAGCATTTT.

This chain joins TRBV4-1 and TRBJ2-6; D is possibly TRBD1 (6 bases). Trimming removed 3 bases from V and 0 bases from J, with 18 bases in between. The CDR3 consists of 19 residues. Germline loops: CDR1 MGHRA, CDR2 YSYEKL. The CDR3 loop is CASSHLNRDRGSGANVLTF. CDR3 coding DNA: TGCGCCAGCAGCCACCTAAACAGGGATCGGGGCTCTGGGGCCAACGTCCTGACTTTC.

The chain combines TRBV7-9 with TRBJ2-7; 7 bases agree with TRBD1. Looked up from germline, CDR1 is SEHNR and CDR2 is FQNEAQ (reference sequence). The CDR3 runs 16 residues. The V and J ends lost 1 base and 3 bases, in that order; junction bases with no gene match: 9. CDR3 DNA sequence: TGTGCCAGCAGCTTAGTCCCAGGGACAGCCGACTACGAGCAGTACTTC. The encoded protein is CASSLVPGTADYEQYF. Together with reference TRBV7-9 and TRBJ2-7, the CDR3 gives the full variable domain: DTGVSQNPRHKITKRGQNVTFRCDPISEHNRLYWYRQTLGQGPEFLTYFQNEAQLEKSRLLSDRFSAERPKGSFSTLEIQRTEQGDSAMYLCASSLVPGTADYEQYFGPGTRLTVT.

The V gene is TRBV19, the J gene TRBJ1-2; TRBD1 is a possible D gene (5 bases). V shed 5 bases and J shed 6 bases, with 13 bases lying between them. Germline CDR1 and CDR2: LNHDA and SQIVND (reference sequence). CDR3 length: 13 residues. CDR3 loop: CASSWGVRDGYTF. DNA for the CDR3: TGTGCCAGTAGTTGGGGCGTTAGGGATGGCTACACCTTC. Drawing the rest from reference TRBV19 and TRBJ1-2, the complete variable domain is DGGITQSPKYLFRKEGQNVTLSCEQNLNHDAMYWYRQDPGQGLRLIYYSQIVNDFQKGDIAEGYSVSREKKESFPLTVTSAQKNPTAFYLCASSWGVRDGYTFGSGTRLTVV.

The V and J genes are TRBV4-1 and TRBJ1-4, with 9 bases aligning to TRBD1. The trim removed 0 bases at V and 6 bases at J, leaving 5 bases unmatched. Germline CDR1 is MGHRA and CDR2 is YSYEKL. The CDR3 runs 16 residues. The CDR3 here is CASSQDQGTGHEKLFF. As DNA, the CDR3 is TGCGCCAGCAGCCAAGACCAGGGGACAGGGCATGAAAAACTGTTTTTT.

J is TRBJ1-2 and V is TRBV19; 7 bases are shared with TRBD1. Looked up from germline, CDR1 is LNHDA and CDR2 is SQIVND (reference sequence). After removal of 4 bases from V and 5 bases from J, the junction contained 7 bases not matched to a gene. The CDR3 covers 14 residues. CDR3 sequence (DNA): TGTGCCAGTAGTAGAAGGGGGCAGGAATATGGCTACACCTTC. Translated, it gives CASSRRGQEYGYTF.

V and J are TRBV18 and TRBJ2-7, with 11 bases that match TRBD2. The CDR3 is made up of 16 amino acids. V was clipped by 6 bases and J by 2 bases; unmatched bases: 9. CDR1 and CDR2 from the germline V gene are KGHSH and LQKENI. The CDR3 DNA reads TGTGCCAGCTCGCCTGTAGCGGGAGGGCCCCCCTACGAGCAGTACTTC. As protein: CASSPVAGGPPYEQYF.

This chain links TRBV5-4 with TRBJ2-5, with 11 bases identical to TRBD2. Germline lookup yields CDR1 SGHNT and CDR2 YYREEE (reference sequence). The CDR3 runs to 17 residues. After removal of 4 bases from V and 5 bases from J, the junction contained 13 bases not matched to a gene. CDR3 nucleotide sequence: TGTGCCAGCAGCAAAGGAACTCATAGCGGGGGGGCGGAGACCCAGTACTTC. Its protein is CASSKGTHSGGAETQYF. Complete variable domain (other parts from reference TRBV5-4 and TRBJ2-5): ETGVTQSPTHLIKTRGQQVTLRCSSQSGHNTVSWYQQALGQGPQFIFQYYREEENGRGNFPPRFSGLQFPNYSSELNVNALELDDSALYLCASSKGTHSGGAETQYFGPGTRLLVL.

CDR3 amino acids: CASSQDGSRGYNSPLHF. The CDR3 DNA sequence: TGCGCCAGCAGCCAAGATGGGAGCAGGGGCTATAATTCACCCCTCCACTTT. The chain links TRBV4-3 to TRBJ1-6, with a possible D match to TRBD1 (6 bases). Trimming removed 0 bases from V and 3 bases from J, with 12 bases in between. Germline V gives CDR1 LGHNA, CDR2 YSLEER. The CDR3 sequence is 17 residues long.

This sequence joins TRBV6-6 and TRBJ2-3; 11 bases map to TRBD2. The CDR3 consists of 15 residues. Per germline, CDR1 MNHNY and CDR2 SVGAGI (reference sequence). The trim removed 6 bases at V and 6 bases at J, leaving 8 bases unmatched. The CDR3 here is CASSVSGRALDTQYF. In DNA form, the CDR3 reads TGTGCCAGCAGCGTTAGCGGGAGGGCCCTGGATACGCAGTATTTT.

The chain couples TRBV19 to TRBJ2-2; possible D gene TRBD2, 5 bases. Per germline, CDR1 LNHDA and CDR2 SQIVND (reference sequence). Trimming shortened V by 5 bases and J by 3 bases, and 13 bases separated the two germline ends. CDR3 length equals 15 residues. The CDR3: CASSRTEGYTGELFF. The CDR3 DNA follows: TGTGCCAGTAGTCGGACCGAGGGTTACACCGGGGAGCTGTTTTTT.

This sequence joins TRBV9 and TRBJ2-1; 9 positions match TRBD2. V lost 1 base and J lost 7; bases outside the gene matches: 9. The CDR3 loop spans 16 amino acids. Looked up from germline, CDR1 is SGDLS and CDR2 is YYNGEE. CDR3 nucleotides: TGTGCCAGCAGCGTAATAGCGGGGGCCGTTAAGAATGAGCAGTTCTTC. This gives the protein CASSVIAGAVKNEQFF.

This clone was recorded only once. The rearrangement uses TRBV4-2 and TRBJ1-6, with 8 bases that match TRBD1. Germline values: CDR1 LGHNA, CDR2 YNFKEQ. J was trimmed by 9 bases and V by 3 bases; bases with no gene match: 7. The CDR3 extends over 15 amino acids. The CDR3 loop is CASSQDRVSSSPLHF. DNA of the CDR3: TGTGCCAGCAGCCAGGACAGGGTTTCGAGTTCACCCCTCCACTTT.

The chain couples TRBV29-1 to TRBJ2-7; D may be TRBD2 (6 bases). The CDR3 is made up of 11 amino acids. Trimming cost V 7 bases and J 0 bases, with 7 bases left between them. Germline V gives CDR1 SQVTM, CDR2 ANQGSEA. For the CDR3, the DNA is TGCAGCGGGGGGGACTCCTACGAGCAGTACTTC. It specifies CSGGDSYEQYF.

The chain is built from TRBV11-2 and TRBJ2-5, with D unclear. The V end was cut by 5 bases, the J end by 5 bases, with 6 bases between. The length of the CDR3 is 11 residues. The germline CDR1 and CDR2 sequences are SGHAT and FQNNGV. The CDR3 nucleotides are TGTGCCAGCAGCCGAGCTGAGACCCAGTACTTC. Translated, it gives CASSRAETQYF.

The CDR3 DNA is TGTGCCAGCTCACCACTGGCGGGGCCCTCCTACAATGAGCAGTTCTTC. It codes for CASSPLAGPSYNEQFF. V is TRBV18 and J is TRBJ2-1, with D possibly TRBD2 on 6 matching bases. CDR1 is KGHSH, CDR2 LQKENI, per germline. This CDR3 has 16 amino acids. Trimming took off 1 base at V and 0 bases at J, with 10 bases between the two ends.

Here the CDR3 DNA reads TGTGCCAGTAGTATCATAGGACAGGGACCCTACGAGCAGTACTTC. Translating gives CASSIIGQGPYEQYF. V gene TRBV19 combines with J gene TRBJ2-7; 8 bases match TRBD1. The trim removed 3 bases at V and 2 bases at J, leaving 6 bases unmatched. Germline CDR1 LNHDA, CDR2 SQIVND (reference sequence). The CDR3 spans 15 residues.

The chain couples TRBV7-9 to TRBJ1-2; D call uncertain. Germline V CDR1 and CDR2: SEHNR, FQNEAQ (reference sequence). This CDR3 has 12 amino acids. Trimming took 3 bases from V and 7 from J, leaving 9 bases between them. CDR3 sequence (DNA): TGTGCCAGCAGCTTGAGCGGAAGTGGCTACACCTTC. Amino acids: CASSLSGSGYTF.

The rearrangement links TRBV7-8 to TRBJ1-1, with D possibly being TRBD1 (5 bases). Germline V gene data show CDR1 as SGHVS and CDR2 as FQNEAQ. Between the trimmed V and J ends, which lost 5 bases and 2 bases, there was a span of 12 bases. There are 14 residues in the CDR3. The CDR3 protein is CASSPRGTNTEAFF. CDR3 in DNA: TGTGCCAGCAGCCCCCGGGGGACCAACACTGAAGCTTTCTTT.

V and J are TRBV5-6 and TRBJ1-5, with D hard to call. The CDR3 length is 13 residues. Per germline, CDR1 SGHDT and CDR2 YYEEEE. The V and J ends lost 4 bases and 6 bases respectively, with 11 bases between them. The CDR3 reads CASSPGMSQPQHF. The CDR3 DNA is TGTGCCAGCAGCCCCGGTATGAGTCAGCCCCAGCATTTT.

The gene calls are TRBV27 and TRBJ2-7; D not resolved. Trimming stripped 6 bases from V and 4 bases from J, with 10 bases between. This CDR3 contains 12 residues. The germline gives CDR1 MNHEY, CDR2 SMNVEV (reference sequence). The CDR3 region is CASSRGKYEQYF. The DNA for the CDR3 is TGTGCCAGCAGCCGCGGTAAATACGAGCAGTACTTC.